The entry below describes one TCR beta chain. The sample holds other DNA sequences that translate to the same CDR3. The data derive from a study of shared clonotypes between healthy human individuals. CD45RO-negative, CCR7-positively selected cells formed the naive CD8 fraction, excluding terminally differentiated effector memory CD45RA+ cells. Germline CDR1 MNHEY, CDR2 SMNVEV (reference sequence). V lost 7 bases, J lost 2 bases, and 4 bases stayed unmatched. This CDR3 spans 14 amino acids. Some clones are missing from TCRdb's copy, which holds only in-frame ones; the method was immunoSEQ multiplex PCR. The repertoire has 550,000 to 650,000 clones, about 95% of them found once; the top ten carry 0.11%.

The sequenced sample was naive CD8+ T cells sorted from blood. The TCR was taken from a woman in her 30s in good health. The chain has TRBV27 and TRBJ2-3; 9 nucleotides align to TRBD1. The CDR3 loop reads CASTRTGATDTQYF. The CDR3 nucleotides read TGTGCCAGCACCCGGACAGGGGCCACAGATACGCAGTATTTT.